A single sample is the source of the 16 T cell receptor beta chains below, sequenced in a study of cytomegalovirus exposure and HLA in healthy donors. Both 60 Vbeta primers and 13 Jbeta primers went into the PCR. Here immunoSEQ multiplex PCR was the method, and the copy in TCRdb shows in-frame clones only, minus some. The sample has over 150,000 clones; roughly three quarters are singletons. Sequenced input: PBMCs. The receptors here all came from a male donor in good health and CMV-seropositive.

The rearrangement joins TRBV2 to TRBJ2-1; 7 bases line up with TRBD1. CDR1 and CDR2 (germline): SNHLY, FYNNEI. J lost 4 bases, V lost 5 bases, and 5 bases had no gene match. This CDR3 spans 14 amino acids. Here the CDR3 reads CASSQGGTYNEQFF. The CDR3 bases are TGTGCCAGCAGTCAAGGGGGCACGTACAATGAGCAGTTCTTC.

The chain uses TRBV18 and TRBJ2-7; a possible D gene is TRBD1 (6 bases). CDR1 is KGHSH and CDR2 is LQKENI in the germline V gene. The CDR3 extends over 12 amino acids. V was trimmed by 4 bases and J by 6 bases, leaving 10 bases between them. CDR3 loop: CASSRTGLEQYF. The CDR3 nucleotides read TGTGCCAGCTCACGCACAGGGCTCGAGCAGTACTTC.

This clone was seen more than once but under ten times. The V and J genes are TRBV4-1 and TRBJ1-1; no reliable D call. The CDR3 loop spans 15 amino acids. The V gene's germline CDR1 is MGHRA and CDR2 YSYEKL. Trimming removed 1 base from V and 1 base from J, with 10 bases in between. CDR3 coding DNA: TGCGCCAGCAGCCAAGTAGGCGGGCAGAACACTGAAGCTTTCTTT. Translation: CASSQVGGQNTEAFF.

Concerning this clone: This same CDR3 is encoded by further DNA sequences in the sample. This sequence joins TRBV6-5 and TRBJ2-1, with TRBD1 identical over 9 bases. This CDR3 spans 15 amino acids. CDR1 and CDR2 (germline): MNHEY, SVGAGI. The junction had 2 bases not matched to a gene; V was cut back by 4 bases and J by 1 base. The CDR3 reads CASSLDRGSYNEQFF. The CDR3 DNA reads as TGTGCCAGCAGTTTGGACAGGGGATCCTACAATGAGCAGTTCTTC.

This clone came up once. V is TRBV4-1 and J is TRBJ2-3, with D maybe TRBD2 (6 bases). The CDR3 totals 17 residues. The germline V gene has CDR1 MGHRA and CDR2 YSYEKL. V was shortened by 3 bases and J by 1 base, with 17 bases between the two germline ends. This chain's CDR3 is CASSHFGREKGTDTQYF. The DNA for the CDR3 is TGCGCCAGCAGCCATTTTGGGCGGGAAAAGGGCACAGATACGCAGTATTTT.

This chain uses TRBV7-9 with TRBJ2-7; tentative D call: TRBD2 (5 bases). This CDR3 is built from 13 residues. V was shortened by 0 bases and J by 3 bases, with 6 bases between the two germline ends. Germline lookup yields CDR1 SEHNR and CDR2 FQNEAQ (reference sequence). CDR3 sequence: CASSLAGNYEQYF. CDR3 DNA sequence: TGTGCCAGCAGCTTAGCCGGGAACTACGAGCAGTACTTC. Looking up the rest from reference TRBV7-9 and TRBJ2-7 gives the full variable domain: DTGVSQNPRHKITKRGQNVTFRCDPISEHNRLYWYRQTLGQGPEFLTYFQNEAQLEKSRLLSDRFSAERPKGSFSTLEIQRTEQGDSAMYLCASSLAGNYEQYFGPGTRLTVT.

In this sample, this clone turned up a few times. The chain uses TRBV10-1 and TRBJ1-1, with no clear D. Trimming took off 6 bases at V and 0 bases at J, with 8 bases between the two ends. The length of the CDR3 is 13 residues. The V gene's germline CDR1 is WNHNN and CDR2 SYGVQD (reference sequence). The CDR3 DNA reads as TGCGCCAGCAGCCAAAACATGAACACTGAAGCTTTCTTT. Amino acid sequence: CASSQNMNTEAFF.

The sample holds a few counts of this clone. The chain combines TRBV6-1 with TRBJ2-1; a weak D match, TRBD2 (6 bases). V dropped 7 bases and J dropped 9 bases, with 16 bases sitting between them. The CDR3 extends over 13 amino acids. Germline V lookup: CDR1 MNHNS, CDR2 SASEGT. As DNA, the CDR3 is TGTGCCAGCAACCGCGGGGAATTAGGTGAGCAGTTCTTC. Its translation: CASNRGELGEQFF.

The genes are TRBV7-2 and TRBJ2-3; D may be TRBD2 (5 bases). The CDR3 sequence is 17 residues long. Trimming took off 1 base at V and 4 bases at J, with 18 bases between the two ends. The germline gives CDR1 SGHTA, CDR2 FQGNSA. The CDR3 DNA is TGTGCCAGCAGCTTAGATCTAGCCTCGCCCCCCCCAGATACGCAGTATTTT. Protein: CASSLDLASPPPDTQYF. The full variable domain, in which reference TRBV7-2 and TRBJ2-3 provide the parts outside the CDR3, is GAGVSQSPSNKVTEKGKDVELRCDPISGHTALYWYRQSLGQGLEFLIYFQGNSAPDKSGLPSDRFSAERTGGSVSTLTIQRTQQEDSAVYLCASSLDLASPPPDTQYFGPGTRLTVL.

The gene calls are TRBV7-3 and TRBJ2-7, with D tentatively TRBD1 (5 bases). Germline V gives CDR1 SGHTA, CDR2 FQGTGA. Deletions cut 8 bases from V and 3 bases from J, with 14 bases between. There are 13 residues in the CDR3. In DNA, the CDR3 is TGTGCCAGCGACGTAGACAGAGACTACGAGCAGTACTTC. As protein: CASDVDRDYEQYF.

The chain is built from TRBV10-1 and TRBJ2-3; 7 bases map to TRBD1. V lost 1 base to trimming and J lost 0 bases; unmatched junction nucleotides: 4. In germline, CDR1 is WNHNN, CDR2 SYGVQD (reference sequence). This CDR3 spans 16 amino acids. This CDR3 is CASSEYRDRSTDTQYF. CDR3 bases: TGCGCCAGCAGTGAGTATCGGGACAGAAGCACAGATACGCAGTATTTT.

The chain recombines TRBV9 with TRBJ2-2, with D perhaps matching TRBD2 (7 bases). The V end lost 3 bases, the J end lost 7 bases, and 19 bases lay between the germline ends. This CDR3 is 16 amino acids long. CDR1 is SGDLS and CDR2 is YYNGEE in the germline V gene. The CDR3 nucleotides read TGTGCCAGCAGCGCGGAGGGGGGGGCGCAGGGCGGGGAGCTGTTTTTT. This encodes CASSAEGGAQGGELFF.

The chain combines TRBV7-9 with TRBJ1-1; D might be TRBD1 (5 bases). The V gene's germline CDR1 is SEHNR and CDR2 FQNEAQ (reference sequence). V was trimmed by 1 base and J by 6 bases, leaving 9 bases between them. The CDR3 totals 13 residues. DNA for the CDR3: TGTGCCAGCAGCTTAGGCGGGGGGGCTGAAGCTTTCTTT. Protein product: CASSLGGGAEAFF.

The V gene is TRBV5-1, the J gene TRBJ2-7; 9 nucleotides agree with TRBD1. Trimming removed 4 bases from V and 3 bases from J; junction bases left unmatched: 8. The CDR3 spans 15 residues. Germline loops: CDR1 SGHRS, CDR2 YFSETQ. CDR3 region: CASSPTTGGIYEQYF. For the CDR3, the DNA is TGCGCCAGCAGCCCGACGACAGGGGGAATCTACGAGCAGTACTTC.

V and J are TRBV5-1 and TRBJ2-1, with a tentative D call TRBD2 (7 bases). Germline CDR1 reads SGHRS; CDR2 reads YFSETQ. The V end was cut by 5 bases, the J end by 3 bases, with 33 bases between. CDR3 size: 21 residues. CDR3 nucleotide sequence: TGCGCCAGCAGTTTCTCTCGGGCGGGGGCCCCATCAAGCCCCAACTACAATGAGCAGTTCTTC. It specifies CASSFSRAGAPSSPNYNEQFF.

This clone is a singleton in its sample. V usage is TRBV7-3 and J usage is TRBJ2-1, with TRBD2 matching over 8 bases. Germline values: CDR1 SGHTA, CDR2 FQGTGA. With 5 bases clipped from V and 7 bases from J, the junction kept 13 bases outside the gene matches. This CDR3 region has 16 residues. The DNA of the CDR3 is TGTGCCAGCAGCCCCGGGGGGGCGGGGGCGCGGAATGAGCAGTTCTTC. It encodes CASSPGGAGARNEQFF.